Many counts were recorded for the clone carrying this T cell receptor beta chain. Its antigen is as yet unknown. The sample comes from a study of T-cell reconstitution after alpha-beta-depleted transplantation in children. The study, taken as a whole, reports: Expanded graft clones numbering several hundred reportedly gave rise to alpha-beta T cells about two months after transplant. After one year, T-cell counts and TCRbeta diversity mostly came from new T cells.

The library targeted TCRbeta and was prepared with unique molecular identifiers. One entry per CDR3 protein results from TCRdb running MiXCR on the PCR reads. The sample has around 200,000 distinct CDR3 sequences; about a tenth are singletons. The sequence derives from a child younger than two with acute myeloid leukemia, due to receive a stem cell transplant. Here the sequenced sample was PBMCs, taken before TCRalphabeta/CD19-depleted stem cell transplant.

The CDR3, as DNA: TGCAGTGCTAGGAGAGCGGGAGAGCGTTACGAGCAGTACTTC. It is translated as CSARRAGERYEQYF. The chain uses TRBV20-1 and TRBJ2-7; 8 bases are a match to TRBD2. From germline, CDR1 is DFQATT and CDR2 SNEGSKA (reference sequence). V lost 3 bases to trimming and J lost 4 bases; unmatched junction nucleotides: 8. This CDR3 has 14 residues.